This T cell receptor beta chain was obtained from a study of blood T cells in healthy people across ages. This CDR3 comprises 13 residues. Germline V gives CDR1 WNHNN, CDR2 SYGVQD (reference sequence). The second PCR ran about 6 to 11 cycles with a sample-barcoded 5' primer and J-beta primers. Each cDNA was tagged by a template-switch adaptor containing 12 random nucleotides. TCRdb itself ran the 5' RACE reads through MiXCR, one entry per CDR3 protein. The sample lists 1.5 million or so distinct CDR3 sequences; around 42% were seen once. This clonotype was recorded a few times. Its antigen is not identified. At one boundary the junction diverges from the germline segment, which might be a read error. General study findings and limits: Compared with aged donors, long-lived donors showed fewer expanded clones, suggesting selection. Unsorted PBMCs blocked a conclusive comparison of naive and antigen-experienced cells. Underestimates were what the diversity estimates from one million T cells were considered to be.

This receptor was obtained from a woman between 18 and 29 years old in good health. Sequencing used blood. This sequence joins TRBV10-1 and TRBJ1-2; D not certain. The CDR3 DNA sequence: TGCGCCAGCAGCGAGTCGGCGAACTATGGCTACACCTTC. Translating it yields CASSESANYGYTF.